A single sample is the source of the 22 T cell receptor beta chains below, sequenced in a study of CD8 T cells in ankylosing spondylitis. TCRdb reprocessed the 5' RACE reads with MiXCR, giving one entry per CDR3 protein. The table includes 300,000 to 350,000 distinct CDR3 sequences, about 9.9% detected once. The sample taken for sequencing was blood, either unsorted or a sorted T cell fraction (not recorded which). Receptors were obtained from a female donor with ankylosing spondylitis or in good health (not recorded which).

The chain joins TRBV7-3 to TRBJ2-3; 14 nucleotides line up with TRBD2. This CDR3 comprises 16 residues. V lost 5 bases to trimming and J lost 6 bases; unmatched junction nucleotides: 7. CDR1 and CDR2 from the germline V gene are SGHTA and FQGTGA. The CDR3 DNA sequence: TGTGCCAGCAGCAAAGGACTAGCGGGGGGTGAGGATACGCAGTATTTT. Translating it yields CASSKGLAGGEDTQYF.

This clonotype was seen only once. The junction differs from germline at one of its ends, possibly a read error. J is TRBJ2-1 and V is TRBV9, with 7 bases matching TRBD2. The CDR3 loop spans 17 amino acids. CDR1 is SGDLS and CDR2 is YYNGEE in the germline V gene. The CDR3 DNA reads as TGTGCCAGCAGCGTAGAGCGTGGACTAGGGGCCCACAATGAGCAGTCCTTC. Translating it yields CASSVERGLGAHNEQSF.

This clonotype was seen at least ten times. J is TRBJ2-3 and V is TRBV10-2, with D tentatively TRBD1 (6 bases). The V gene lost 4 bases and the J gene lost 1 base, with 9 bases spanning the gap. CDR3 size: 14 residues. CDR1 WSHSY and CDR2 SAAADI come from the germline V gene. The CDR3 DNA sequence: TGCGCCAGCAGTGGAGGGGGAGGCACAGATACGCAGTATTTT. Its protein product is CASSGGGGTDTQYF.

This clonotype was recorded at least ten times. The CDR3 DNA is TGCGCCAGCAGCCAAGTAGACATCTTAGCCAAAAACATTCAGTACTTC. This gives the protein CASSQVDILAKNIQYF. The J gene is TRBJ2-4, the V gene TRBV4-1; unclear D gene. The CDR3 length is 16 residues. The germline V and J ends were trimmed by 1 base and 0 bases, with 10 bases remaining between them. CDR1 and CDR2 (germline): MGHRA, YSYEKL.

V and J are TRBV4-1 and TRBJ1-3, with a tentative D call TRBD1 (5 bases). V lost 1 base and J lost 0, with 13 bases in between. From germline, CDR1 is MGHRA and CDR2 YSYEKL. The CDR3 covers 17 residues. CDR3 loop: CASSQGLGEGSGNTIYF. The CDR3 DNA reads TGCGCCAGCAGCCAAGGGCTAGGGGAAGGCTCTGGAAACACCATATATTTT.

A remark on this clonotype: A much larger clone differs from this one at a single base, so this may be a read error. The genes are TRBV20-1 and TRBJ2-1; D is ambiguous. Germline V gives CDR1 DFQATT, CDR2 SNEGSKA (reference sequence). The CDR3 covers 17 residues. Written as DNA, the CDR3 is TGCTGTGCTAGAGATAAACATGACCCGAGCTCCTACAATGAGCAGTTCTTC. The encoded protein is CCARDKHDPSSYNEQFF.

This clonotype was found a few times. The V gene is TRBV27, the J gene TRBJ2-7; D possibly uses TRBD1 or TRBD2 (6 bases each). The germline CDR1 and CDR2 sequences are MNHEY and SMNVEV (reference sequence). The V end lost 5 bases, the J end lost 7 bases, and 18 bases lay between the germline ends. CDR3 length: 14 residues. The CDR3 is CASSKLGGPREQYF. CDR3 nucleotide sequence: TGTGCCAGCAGTAAGCTCGGGGGCCCGAGAGAGCAGTACTTC.

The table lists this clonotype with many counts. The CDR3 reads CAIWNGGAEEQYF. The CDR3, as DNA: TGTGCCATCTGGAACGGGGGAGCAGAGGAGCAGTACTTC. This chain links TRBV10-3 with TRBJ2-7, with D tentatively TRBD2 (6 bases). V lost 8 bases and J 7 bases, leaving 18 bases between the germline ends. The CDR3 loop spans 13 amino acids. The germline gives CDR1 ENHRY, CDR2 SYGVKD.

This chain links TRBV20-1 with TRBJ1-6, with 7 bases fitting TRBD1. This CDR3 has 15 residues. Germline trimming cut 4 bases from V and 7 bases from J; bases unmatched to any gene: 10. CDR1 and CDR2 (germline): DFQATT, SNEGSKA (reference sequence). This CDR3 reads CSAMGRDSLNSPLHF. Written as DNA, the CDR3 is TGCAGTGCTATGGGCCGGGACAGTCTAAATTCACCCCTCCACTTT.

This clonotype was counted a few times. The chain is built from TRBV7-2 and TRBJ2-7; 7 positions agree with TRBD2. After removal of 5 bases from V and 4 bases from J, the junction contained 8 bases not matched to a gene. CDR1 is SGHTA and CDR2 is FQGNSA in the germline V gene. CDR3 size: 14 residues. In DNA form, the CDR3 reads TGTGCCAGCAGCCTTAAGACGGGAGGTTACGAGCAGTACTTC. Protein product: CASSLKTGGYEQYF. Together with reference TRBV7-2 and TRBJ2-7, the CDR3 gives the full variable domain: GAGVSQSPSNKVTEKGKDVELRCDPISGHTALYWYRQSLGQGLEFLIYFQGNSAPDKSGLPSDRFSAERTGGSVSTLTIQRTQQEDSAVYLCASSLKTGGYEQYFGPGTRLTVT.

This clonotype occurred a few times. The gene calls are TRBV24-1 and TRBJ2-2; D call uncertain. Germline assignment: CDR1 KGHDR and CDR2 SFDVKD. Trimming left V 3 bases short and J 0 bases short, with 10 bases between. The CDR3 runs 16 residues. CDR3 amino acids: CATSDRRLANTGELFF. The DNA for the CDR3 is TGTGCCACCAGTGATCGACGCCTCGCGAACACCGGGGAGCTGTTTTTT.

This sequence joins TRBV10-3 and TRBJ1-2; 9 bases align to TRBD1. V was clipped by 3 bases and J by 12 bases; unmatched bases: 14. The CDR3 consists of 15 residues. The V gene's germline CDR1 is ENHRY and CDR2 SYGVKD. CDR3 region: CAISELPGQGAGNTF. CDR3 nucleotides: TGTGCCATCAGTGAACTGCCGGGACAGGGCGCCGGGAACACCTTC.

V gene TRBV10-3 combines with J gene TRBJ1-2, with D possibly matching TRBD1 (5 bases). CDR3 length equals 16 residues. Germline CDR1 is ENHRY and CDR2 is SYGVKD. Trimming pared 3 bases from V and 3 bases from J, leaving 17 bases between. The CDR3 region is CAISDPGTSGDYGYTF. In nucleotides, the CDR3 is TGTGCCATCAGTGACCCCGGGACCTCGGGGGACTATGGCTACACCTTC.

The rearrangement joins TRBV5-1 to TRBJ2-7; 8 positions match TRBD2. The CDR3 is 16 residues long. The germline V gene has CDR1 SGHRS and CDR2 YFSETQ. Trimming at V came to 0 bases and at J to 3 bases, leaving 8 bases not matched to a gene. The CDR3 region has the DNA TGCGCCAGCAGCTTGGAGACTAGCGTGACATTCTACGAGCAGTACTTC. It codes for CASSLETSVTFYEQYF.

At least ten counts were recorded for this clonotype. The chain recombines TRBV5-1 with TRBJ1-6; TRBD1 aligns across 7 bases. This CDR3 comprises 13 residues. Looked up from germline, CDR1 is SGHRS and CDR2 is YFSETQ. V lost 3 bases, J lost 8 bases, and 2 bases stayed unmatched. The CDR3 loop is CASSWDRDSPLHF. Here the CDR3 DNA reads TGCGCCAGCAGCTGGGACAGAGATTCACCCCTCCACTTT.

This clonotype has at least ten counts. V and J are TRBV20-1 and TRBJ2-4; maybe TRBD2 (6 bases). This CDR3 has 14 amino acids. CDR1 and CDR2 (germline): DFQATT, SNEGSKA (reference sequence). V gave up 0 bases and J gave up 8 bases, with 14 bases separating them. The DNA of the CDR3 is TGCAGTGCTAGAGATGGAAAGGGAGGCGACATTCAGTACTTC. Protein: CSARDGKGGDIQYF.

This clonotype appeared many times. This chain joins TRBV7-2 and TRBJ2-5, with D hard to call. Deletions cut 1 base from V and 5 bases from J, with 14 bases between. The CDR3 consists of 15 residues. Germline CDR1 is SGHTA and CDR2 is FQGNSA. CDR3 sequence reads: CASSLVVTPSETQYF. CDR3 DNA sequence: TGTGCCAGCAGCTTAGTTGTTACCCCTTCGGAGACCCAGTACTTC.

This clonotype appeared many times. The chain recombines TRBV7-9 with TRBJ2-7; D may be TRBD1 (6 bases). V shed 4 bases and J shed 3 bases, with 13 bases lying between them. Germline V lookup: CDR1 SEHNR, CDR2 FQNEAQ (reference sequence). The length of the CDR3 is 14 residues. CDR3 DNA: TGTGCCAGCAGCTCGTACACAGGGTTCTACGAGCAGTACTTC. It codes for CASSSYTGFYEQYF.

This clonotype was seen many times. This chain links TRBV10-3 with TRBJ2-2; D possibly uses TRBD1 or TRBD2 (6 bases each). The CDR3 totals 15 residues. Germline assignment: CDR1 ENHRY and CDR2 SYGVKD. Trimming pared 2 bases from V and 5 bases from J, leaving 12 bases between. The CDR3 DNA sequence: TGTGCCATCAGTGAGCCCCAGGGGAGGACCGGGGAGCTGTTTTTT. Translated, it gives CAISEPQGRTGELFF.

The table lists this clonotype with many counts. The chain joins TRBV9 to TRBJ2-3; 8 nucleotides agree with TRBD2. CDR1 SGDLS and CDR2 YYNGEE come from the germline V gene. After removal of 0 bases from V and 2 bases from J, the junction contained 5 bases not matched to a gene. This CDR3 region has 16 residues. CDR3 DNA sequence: TGTGCCAGCAGCGTAGGTATAGCGGGACCCACAGATACGCAGTATTTT. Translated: CASSVGIAGPTDTQYF.

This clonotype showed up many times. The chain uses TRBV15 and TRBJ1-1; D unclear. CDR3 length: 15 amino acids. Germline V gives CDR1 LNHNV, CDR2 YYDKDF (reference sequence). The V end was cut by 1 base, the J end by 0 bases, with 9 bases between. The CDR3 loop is CATSRAVTVNTEAFF. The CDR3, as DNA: TGTGCCACCAGCAGAGCGGTTACCGTGAACACTGAAGCTTTCTTT.

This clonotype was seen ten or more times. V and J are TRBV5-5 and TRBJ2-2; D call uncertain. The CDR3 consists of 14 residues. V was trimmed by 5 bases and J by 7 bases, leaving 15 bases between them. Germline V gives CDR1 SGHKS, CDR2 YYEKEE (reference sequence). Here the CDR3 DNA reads TGTGCCAGCAGTACCCAGTTGGGTGGCGGGGAGCTGTTTTTT. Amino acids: CASSTQLGGGELFF.